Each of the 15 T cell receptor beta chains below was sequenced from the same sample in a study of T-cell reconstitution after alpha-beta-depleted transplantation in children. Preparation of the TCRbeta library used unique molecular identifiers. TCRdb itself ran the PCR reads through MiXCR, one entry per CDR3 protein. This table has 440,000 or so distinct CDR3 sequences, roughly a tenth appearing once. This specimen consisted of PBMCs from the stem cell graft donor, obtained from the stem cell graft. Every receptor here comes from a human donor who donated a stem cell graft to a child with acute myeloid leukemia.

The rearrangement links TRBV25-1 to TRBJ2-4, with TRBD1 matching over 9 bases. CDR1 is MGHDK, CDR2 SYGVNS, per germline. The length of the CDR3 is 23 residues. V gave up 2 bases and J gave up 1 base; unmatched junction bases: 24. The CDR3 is CASSEHPFTGTGSHGIAKNIQYF. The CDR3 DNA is TGTGCCAGCAGTGAACACCCATTCACCGGGACAGGGTCTCATGGGATTGCCAAAAACATTCAGTACTTC.

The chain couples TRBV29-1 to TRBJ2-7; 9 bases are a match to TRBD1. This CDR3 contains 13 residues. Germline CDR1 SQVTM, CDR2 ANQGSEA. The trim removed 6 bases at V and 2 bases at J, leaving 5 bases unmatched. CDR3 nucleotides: TGCAGCGTCAGTCGGGACAGGGCCTACGAGCAGTACTTC. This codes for CSVSRDRAYEQYF.

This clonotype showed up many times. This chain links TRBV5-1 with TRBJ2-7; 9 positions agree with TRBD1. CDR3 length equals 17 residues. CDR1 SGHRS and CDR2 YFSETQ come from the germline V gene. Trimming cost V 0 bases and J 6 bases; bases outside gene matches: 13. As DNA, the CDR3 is TGCGCCAGCAGCTTGGAGCCGGGACAGGGTTTAAGTCGCGAGCAGTACTTC. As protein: CASSLEPGQGLSREQYF.

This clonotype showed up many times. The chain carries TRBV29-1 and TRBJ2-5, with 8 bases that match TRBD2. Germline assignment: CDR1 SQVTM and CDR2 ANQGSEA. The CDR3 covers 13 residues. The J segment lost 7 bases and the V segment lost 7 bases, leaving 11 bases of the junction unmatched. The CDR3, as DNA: TGCAGCGCTAGGACTAGCCTCAGTGGGACCCAGTACTTC. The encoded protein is CSARTSLSGTQYF. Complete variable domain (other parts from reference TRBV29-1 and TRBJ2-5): SAVISQKPSRDICQRGTSLTIQCQVDSQVTMMFWYRQQPGQSLTLIATANQGSEATYESGFVIDKFPISRPNLTFSTLTVSNMSPEDSSIYLCSARTSLSGTQYFGPGTRLLVL.

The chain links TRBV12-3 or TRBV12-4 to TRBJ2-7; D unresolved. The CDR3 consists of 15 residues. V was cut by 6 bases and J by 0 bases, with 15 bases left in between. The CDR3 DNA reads TGTGCCAGCAGCCTCAACATGCGGCTCTCCTACGAGCAGTACTTC. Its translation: CASSLNMRLSYEQYF.

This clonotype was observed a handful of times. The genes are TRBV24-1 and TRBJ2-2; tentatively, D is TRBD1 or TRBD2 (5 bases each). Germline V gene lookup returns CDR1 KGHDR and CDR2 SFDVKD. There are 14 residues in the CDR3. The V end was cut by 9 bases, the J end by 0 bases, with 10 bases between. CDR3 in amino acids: CATEGTANTGELFF. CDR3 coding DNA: TGTGCCACCGAGGGGACGGCGAACACCGGGGAGCTGTTTTTT.

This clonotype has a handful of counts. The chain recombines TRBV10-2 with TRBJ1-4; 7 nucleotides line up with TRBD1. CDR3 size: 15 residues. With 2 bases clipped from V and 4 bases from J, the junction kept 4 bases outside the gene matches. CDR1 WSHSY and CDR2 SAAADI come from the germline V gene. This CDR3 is CASSEDRVVNEKLFF. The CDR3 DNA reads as TGCGCCAGCAGTGAGGACAGGGTGGTTAATGAAAAACTGTTTTTT.

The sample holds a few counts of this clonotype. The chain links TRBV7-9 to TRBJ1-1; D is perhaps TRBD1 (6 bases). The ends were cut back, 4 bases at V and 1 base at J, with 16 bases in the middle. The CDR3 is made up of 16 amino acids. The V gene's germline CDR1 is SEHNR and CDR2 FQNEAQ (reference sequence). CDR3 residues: CASSSIVDSSNTEAFF. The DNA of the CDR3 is TGTGCCAGCAGCTCGATTGTGGACAGCTCGAACACTGAAGCTTTCTTT.

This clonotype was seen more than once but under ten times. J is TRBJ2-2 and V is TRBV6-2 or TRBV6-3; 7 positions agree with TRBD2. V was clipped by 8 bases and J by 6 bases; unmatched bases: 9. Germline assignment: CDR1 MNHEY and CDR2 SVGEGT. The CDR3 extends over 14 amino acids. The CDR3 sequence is CASEPGLEAGELFF. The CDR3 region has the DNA TGTGCCAGCGAGCCCGGACTAGAGGCCGGGGAGCTGTTTTTT.

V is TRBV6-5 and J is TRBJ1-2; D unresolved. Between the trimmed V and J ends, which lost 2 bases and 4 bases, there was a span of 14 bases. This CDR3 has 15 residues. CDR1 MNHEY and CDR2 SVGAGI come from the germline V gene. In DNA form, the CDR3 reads TGTGCCAGCAGTTACCAAGCCGACACCGCCTATGGCTACACCTTC. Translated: CASSYQADTAYGYTF.

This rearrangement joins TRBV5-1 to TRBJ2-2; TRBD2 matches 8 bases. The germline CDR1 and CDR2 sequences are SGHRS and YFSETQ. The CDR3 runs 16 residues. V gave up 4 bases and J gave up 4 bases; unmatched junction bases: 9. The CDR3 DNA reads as TGCGCCAGCAGCCAAATAGCGGGAAGGGGCACCGGGGAGCTGTTTTTT. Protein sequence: CASSQIAGRGTGELFF.

This CDR3 is CSAEWAGISSYEQYF. As DNA, the CDR3 is TGCAGTGCCGAGTGGGCAGGGATTTCCTCCTACGAGCAGTACTTC. The V and J genes are TRBV20-1 and TRBJ2-7; a weak D match, TRBD1 (5 bases). The germline gives CDR1 DFQATT, CDR2 SNEGSKA (reference sequence). Trimming removed 6 bases from V and 0 bases from J, with 18 bases in between. This CDR3 spans 15 amino acids.

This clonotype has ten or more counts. CDR3 sequence: CASSENRAGRTGELFF. CDR3 coding DNA: TGTGCCAGCAGCGAAAACCGAGCGGGACGCACCGGGGAGCTGTTTTTT. V is TRBV7-2 and J is TRBJ2-2, with 7 nucleotides matching TRBD2. Trimming removed 5 bases from V and 4 bases from J; junction bases left unmatched: 10. CDR3 length: 16 residues. Germline values: CDR1 SGHTA, CDR2 FQGNSA.

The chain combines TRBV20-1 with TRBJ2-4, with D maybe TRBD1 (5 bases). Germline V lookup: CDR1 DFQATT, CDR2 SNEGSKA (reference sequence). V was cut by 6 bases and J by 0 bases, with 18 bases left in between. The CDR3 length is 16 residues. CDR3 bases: TGCAGTGCCCCATCCTTGGACAACTTAGCCAAAAACATTCAGTACTTC. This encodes CSAPSLDNLAKNIQYF.

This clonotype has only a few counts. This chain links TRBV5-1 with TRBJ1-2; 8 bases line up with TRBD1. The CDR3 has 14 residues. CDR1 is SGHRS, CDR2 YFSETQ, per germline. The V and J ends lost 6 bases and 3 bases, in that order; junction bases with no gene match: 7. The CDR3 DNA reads TGCGCCAGCAACGCGAAACAGGGGGACTATGGCTACACCTTC. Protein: CASNAKQGDYGYTF.